This is a list of T cell receptor beta chains from one sample in a study of cytomegalovirus exposure and HLA in healthy donors. Sequenced by immunoSEQ multiplex PCR; TCRdb stores in-frame clones only, minus some. Among over 150,000 clones listed, more than 85% were seen once. What was sequenced was PBMCs. These receptors originate from a girl under two years old in good health and CMV-seronegative. The CDR3 runs from the conserved cysteine through the conserved F or W. Fields, in order: V gene, J gene, CDR3 protein.

TRBV29-1,TRBJ2-5,CSVEATQETQYF
TRBV5-4,TRBJ2-7,CASSAHGTVLYEQYF
TRBV4-1,TRBJ2-7,CASSQPGTLSSYEQYF
TRBV7-9,TRBJ1-6,CASSNGQASSPLHF
TRBV2,TRBJ2-5,CASSGLAGVREQYF
TRBV5-4,TRBJ2-3,CASRKDITDTQYF
TRBV13,TRBJ2-3,CASSPRGGRTDTQYF
TRBV6-4,TRBJ2-1,CASRPYLAGAYNEQFF
TRBV28,TRBJ1-2,CASSFSNYGYTF
TRBV6-1,TRBJ1-5,CASSETTGGWNQPQHF
TRBV29-1,TRBJ2-7,CSVQGSSTEQYF
TRBV19,TRBJ1-2,CASKTDRDFSGYTF
TRBV12-2,TRBJ2-6,CASRRKVLVQSGTGANVLTF
TRBV6-4,TRBJ2-2,CASSVSGTGELFF
TRBV19,TRBJ2-7,CASSILGRAYEQYF
TRBV7-9,TRBJ1-4,CASRHKRETNEKLFF
TRBV5-1,TRBJ1-4,CASSTQGATNEKLFF
TRBV11-3,TRBJ1-1,CASSFRGTDTEAFF
TRBV13,TRBJ2-7,CASSPGGGTGTYEQYF
TRBV7-6,TRBJ2-2,CASSLEVGQGNTGELFF
TRBV9,TRBJ2-2,CASKGRGAGELFF
TRBV29-1,TRBJ2-4,CSVAGLGDRENIQYF
TRBV7-9,TRBJ2-7,CASSLARAGTPYEQYF
TRBV2,TRBJ2-7,CASSKTSGQAYEQYF
TRBV4-3,TRBJ2-7,CASSLGGGWEQYF
TRBV7-9,TRBJ1-6,CASSLRTGGGSPLHF
TRBV10-3,TRBJ2-2,CAISELAANTGELFF
TRBV2,TRBJ2-1,CASSVEPGLAADEQFF
TRBV11-2,TRBJ2-1,CASSLNSRSPGDAWFF
TRBV5-4,TRBJ1-1,CASSPGQENTEAFF
TRBV4-3,TRBJ1-6,CASSPRGSSPLHF
TRBV4-1,TRBJ2-7,CASSQVGNEQYF
TRBV6-5,TRBJ2-1,CASRSPGKYNEQFF
TRBV9,TRBJ2-3,CASGLSGGSLDTQYF
TRBV27,TRBJ2-7,CSSGTTYEQYF
TRBV14,TRBJ2-5,CASSQGRTFQETQYF
TRBV7-9,TRBJ2-1,CASSPVYGYNEQFF
TRBV5-6,TRBJ2-7,CASSLAGLSYEQYF
TRBV6-5,TRBJ2-1,CASAPSSYNEQFF